This T cell receptor beta chain was retrieved from a study of blood T cells in healthy people across ages. Study-wide results and caveats: With naive T cell percentage, TCR beta diversity showed a strong correlation. Comparison with aged donors showed that long-lived donors had more naive CD4+ cells and higher diversity.

CDR3 length equals 15 residues. Germline CDR1 is SEHNR and CDR2 is FQNEAQ (reference sequence). V lost 6 bases to trimming and J lost 0 bases; unmatched junction nucleotides: 3. Then a second PCR, running about 6 to 12 cycles, was carried out with a sample-barcoded 5' primer and a J-beta primer mix. TCRdb itself ran the 5' RACE reads through MiXCR, one entry per CDR3 protein. The sample contains more than 800,000 distinct CDR3 sequences, around 45% of which appear only once. This clonotype was observed a handful of times. Its matching antigen is unknown. The sample, about 9.2 milliliters of peripheral blood, was drawn from each donor. No fewer than 5.5 micrograms of total RNA were isolated from every sample.

What was sequenced was blood. This receptor was identified in a woman aged 55-75 years in good health. This chain connects TRBV7-9 to TRBJ2-1, with 9 positions matching TRBD1. The CDR3 nucleotides read TGTGCCAGCAGAGGGACAGGGAGCTCCTACAATGAGCAGTTCTTC. Translating gives CASRGTGSSYNEQFF.